This T cell receptor beta chain was identified in a study of shared clonotypes between healthy human individuals. General study points: Only blood was sampled; tissue repertoires likely differ.

V gave up 7 bases and J gave up 5 bases, with 17 bases separating them. Germline CDR1 GTSNPN, CDR2 SVGIG (reference sequence). The CDR3 runs 13 residues. To note about this clone: The antigen is undetermined.

Recent vaccinations or acute infections were absent in the healthy HIV-negative adult donors. The study ran the assay at deep level. Every subset's genomic DNA went evenly onto several immunoSEQ plates. TCRdb keeps only in-frame clones here, not all; method: immunoSEQ multiplex PCR. The sample has more than 2,000,000 clones, roughly nine tenths seen once. The rearrangement joins TRBV30 to TRBJ1-1, with D perhaps matching TRBD1 (5 bases). The receptor's source is a man between 18 and 29 years old in good health. The sequencing input was naive CD4+ T cells sorted from blood. Subset in this sample: CD45RA+ positively selected. This chain's CDR3 is CAYDGGGDTEAFF. As DNA, the CDR3 is TGTGCCTATGACGGTGGGGGAGATACTGAAGCTTTCTTT.